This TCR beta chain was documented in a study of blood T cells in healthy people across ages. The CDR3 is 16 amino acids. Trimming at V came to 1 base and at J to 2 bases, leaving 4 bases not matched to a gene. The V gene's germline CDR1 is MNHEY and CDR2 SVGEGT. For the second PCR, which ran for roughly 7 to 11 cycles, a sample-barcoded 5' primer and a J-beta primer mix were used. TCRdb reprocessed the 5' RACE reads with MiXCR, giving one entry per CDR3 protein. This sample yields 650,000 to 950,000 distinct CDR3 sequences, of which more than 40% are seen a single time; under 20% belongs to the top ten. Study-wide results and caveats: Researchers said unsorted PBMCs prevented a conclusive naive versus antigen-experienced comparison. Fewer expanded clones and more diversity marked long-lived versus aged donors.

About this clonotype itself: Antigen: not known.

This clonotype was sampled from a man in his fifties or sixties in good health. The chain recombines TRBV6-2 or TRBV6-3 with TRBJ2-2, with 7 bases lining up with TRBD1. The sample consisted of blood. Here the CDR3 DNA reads TGTGCCAGCAGTTACTTGGGGACAGCTAACACCGGGGAGCTGTTTTTT. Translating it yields CASSYLGTANTGELFF.